Included here is one TCR beta chain sequence, with context. This sample was taken from a study of blood T cell repertoires in COVID-19. Study overall: The United States, Italy and Spain supplied acute and convalescent COVID-19 samples.

As originally analysed: Amplification with reference gene primers provided the estimates of nucleated cell counts. Assay used: immunoSEQ multiplex PCR; TCRdb lists only in-frame clones, some missing. Clonal size and the V and J genes are those of that table, whereas D and trimming came from the DNA. The repertoire holds about 76,000 clones, with 82% as singletons. Germline loops: CDR1 SEHNR, CDR2 FQNEAQ (reference sequence). The V gene lost 5 bases and the J gene lost 1 base, with 9 bases spanning the gap. CDR3 length equals 14 residues. This receptor was identified in a human donor in a cohort sampled during active COVID-19. J is TRBJ2-1 and V is TRBV7-9, with a weak D call TRBD2 (6 bases). Sample: peripheral blood. The DNA of the CDR3 is TGTGCCAGCAGCCGGGACTTTTCCTACAATGAGCAGTTCTTC. This codes for CASSRDFSYNEQFF.